This T cell receptor (beta chain) was found in a study of blood T cell repertoires in COVID-19. CDR1 SNHLY and CDR2 FYNNEI come from the germline V gene. The CDR3 consists of 14 residues. Trimming took 7 bases from V and 2 from J, leaving 9 bases between them. Sequencing was performed with immunoSEQ multiplex PCR; in TCRdb, only in-frame clones are kept and a portion is missing. The data show a few hundred thousand clones, around four fifths seen once. This clone was detected a few times. The chain has TRBV2 and TRBJ2-6, with D possibly being TRBD1 (6 bases). The sample consisted of peripheral blood. The TCR originated in a woman aged 50 to 60 with acute or convalescent COVID-19. CDR3: CASTPGAGANVLTF. In DNA, the CDR3 is TGTGCCAGCACCCCAGGGGCTGGGGCCAACGTCCTGACTTTC.